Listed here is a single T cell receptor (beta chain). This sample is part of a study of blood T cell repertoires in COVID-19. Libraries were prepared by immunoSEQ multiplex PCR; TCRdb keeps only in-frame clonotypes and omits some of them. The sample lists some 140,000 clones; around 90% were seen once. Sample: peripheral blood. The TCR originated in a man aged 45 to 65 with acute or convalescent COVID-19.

CDR3 protein: CASSQSTGYSDGYTF. The DNA for the CDR3 is TGCGCCAGCAGCCAATCGACAGGGTATAGCGATGGCTACACCTTC. This rearrangement joins TRBV4-3 to TRBJ1-2, with 7 nucleotides matching TRBD1. Germline values: CDR1 LGHNA, CDR2 YSLEER. The ends lost 2 bases at V and 6 bases at J; junction bases unmatched: 9. The CDR3 spans 15 residues.